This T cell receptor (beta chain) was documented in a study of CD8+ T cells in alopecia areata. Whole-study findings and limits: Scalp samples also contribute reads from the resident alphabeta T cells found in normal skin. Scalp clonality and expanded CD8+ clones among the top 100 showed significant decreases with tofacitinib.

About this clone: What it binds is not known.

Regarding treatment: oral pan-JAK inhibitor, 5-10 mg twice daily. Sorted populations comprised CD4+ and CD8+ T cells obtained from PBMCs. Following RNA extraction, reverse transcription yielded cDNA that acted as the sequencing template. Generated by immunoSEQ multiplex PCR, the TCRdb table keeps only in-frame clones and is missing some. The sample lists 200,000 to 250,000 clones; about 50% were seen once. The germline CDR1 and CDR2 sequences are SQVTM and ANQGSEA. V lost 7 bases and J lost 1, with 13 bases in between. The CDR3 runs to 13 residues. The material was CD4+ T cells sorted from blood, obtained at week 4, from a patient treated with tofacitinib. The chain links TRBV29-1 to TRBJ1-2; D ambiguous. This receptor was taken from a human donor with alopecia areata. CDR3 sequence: CSAADGVNYGYTF. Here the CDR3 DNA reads TGCAGCGCCGCGGATGGGGTTAACTATGGCTACACCTTC.